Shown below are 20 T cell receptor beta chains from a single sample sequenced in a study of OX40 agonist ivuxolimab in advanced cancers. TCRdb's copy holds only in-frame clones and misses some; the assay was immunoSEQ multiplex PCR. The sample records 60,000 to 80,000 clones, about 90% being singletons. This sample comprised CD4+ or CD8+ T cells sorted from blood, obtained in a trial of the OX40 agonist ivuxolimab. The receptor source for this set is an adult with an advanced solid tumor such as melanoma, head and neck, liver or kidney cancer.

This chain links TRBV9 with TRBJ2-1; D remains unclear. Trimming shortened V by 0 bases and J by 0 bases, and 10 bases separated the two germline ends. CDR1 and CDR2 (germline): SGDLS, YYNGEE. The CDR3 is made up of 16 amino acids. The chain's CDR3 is CASSVEAVSSYNEQFF. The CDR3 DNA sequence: TGTGCCAGCAGCGTAGAGGCGGTAAGCTCCTACAATGAGCAGTTCTTC.

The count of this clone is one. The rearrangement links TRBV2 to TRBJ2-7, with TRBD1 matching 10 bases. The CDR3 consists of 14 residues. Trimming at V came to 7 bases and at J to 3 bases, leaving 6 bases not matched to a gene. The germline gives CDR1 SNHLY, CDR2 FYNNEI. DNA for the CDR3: TGTGCCAGCAAGGGACAGGGGATAGGCTACGAGCAGTACTTC. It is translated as CASKGQGIGYEQYF.

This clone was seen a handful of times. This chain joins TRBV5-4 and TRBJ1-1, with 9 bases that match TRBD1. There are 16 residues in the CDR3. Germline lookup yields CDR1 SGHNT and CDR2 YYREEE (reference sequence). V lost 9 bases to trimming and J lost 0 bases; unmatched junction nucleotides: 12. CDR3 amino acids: CATTWGQGRMNTEAFF. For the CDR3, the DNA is TGTGCCACCACCTGGGGACAGGGACGTATGAACACTGAAGCTTTCTTT.

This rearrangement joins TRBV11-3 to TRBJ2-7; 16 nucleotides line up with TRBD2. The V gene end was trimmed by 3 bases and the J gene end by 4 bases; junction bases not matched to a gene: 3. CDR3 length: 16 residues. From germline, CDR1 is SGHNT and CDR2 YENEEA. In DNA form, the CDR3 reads TGTGCCAGCAGCTTGGGACTAGCGGGAGGGCAGTACGAGCAGTACTTC. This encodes CASSLGLAGGQYEQYF. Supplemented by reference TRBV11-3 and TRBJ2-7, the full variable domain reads EAGVVQSPRYKIIEKKQPVAFWCNPISGHNTLYWYLQNLGQGPELLIRYENEEAVDDSQLPKDRFSAERLKGVDSTLKIQPAELGDSAVYLCASSLGLAGGQYEQYFGPGTRLTVT.

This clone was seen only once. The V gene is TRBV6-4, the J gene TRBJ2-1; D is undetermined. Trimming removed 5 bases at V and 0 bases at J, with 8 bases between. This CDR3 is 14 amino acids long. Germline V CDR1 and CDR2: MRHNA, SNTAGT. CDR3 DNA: TGTGCCAGCAGTATAGATCTCTCCTACAATGAGCAGTTCTTC. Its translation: CASSIDLSYNEQFF.

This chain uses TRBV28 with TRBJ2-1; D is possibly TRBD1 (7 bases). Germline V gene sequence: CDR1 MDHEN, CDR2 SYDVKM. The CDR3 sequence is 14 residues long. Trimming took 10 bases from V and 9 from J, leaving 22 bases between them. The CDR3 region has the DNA TGTGCCACAGGGGGGCTATGGGATTTGAGTGAGCAGTTCTTC. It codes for CATGGLWDLSEQFF.

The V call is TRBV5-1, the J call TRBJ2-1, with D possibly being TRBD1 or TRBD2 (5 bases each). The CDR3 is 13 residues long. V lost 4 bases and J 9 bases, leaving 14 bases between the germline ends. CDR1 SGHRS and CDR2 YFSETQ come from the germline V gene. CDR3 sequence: CASSLPRDAEQFF. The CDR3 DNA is TGCGCCAGCAGCCTCCCGAGGGACGCTGAGCAGTTCTTC.

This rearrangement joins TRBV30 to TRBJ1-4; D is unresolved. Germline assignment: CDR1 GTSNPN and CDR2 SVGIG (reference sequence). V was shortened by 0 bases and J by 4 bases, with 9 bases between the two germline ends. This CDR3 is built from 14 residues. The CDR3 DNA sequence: TGTGCCTGGAGTGTACGAATGGGTAATGAAAAACTGTTTTTT. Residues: CAWSVRMGNEKLFF.

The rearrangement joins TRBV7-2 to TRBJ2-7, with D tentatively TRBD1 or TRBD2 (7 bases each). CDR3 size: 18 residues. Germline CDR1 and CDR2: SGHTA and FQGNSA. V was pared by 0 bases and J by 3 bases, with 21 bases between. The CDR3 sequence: CASSLAGGGRQARYEQYF. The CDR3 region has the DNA TGTGCCAGCAGCTTAGCAGGGGGCGGGAGACAGGCGCGCTACGAGCAGTACTTC.

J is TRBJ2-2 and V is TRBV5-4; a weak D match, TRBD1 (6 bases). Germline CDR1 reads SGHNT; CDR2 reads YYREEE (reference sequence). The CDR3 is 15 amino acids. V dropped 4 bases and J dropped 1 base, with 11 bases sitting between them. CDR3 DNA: TGTGCCAGCAGCCGATTAGGGGGGAACACCGGGGAGCTGTTTTTT. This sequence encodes CASSRLGGNTGELFF.

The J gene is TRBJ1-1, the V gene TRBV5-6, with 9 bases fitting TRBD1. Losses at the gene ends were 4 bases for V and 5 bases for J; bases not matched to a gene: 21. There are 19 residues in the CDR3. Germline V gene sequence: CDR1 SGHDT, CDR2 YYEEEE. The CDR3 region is CASSTGDRVVGWALTEAFF. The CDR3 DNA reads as TGTGCCAGCAGCACCGGGGACAGGGTGGTTGGGTGGGCTCTAACTGAAGCTTTCTTT.

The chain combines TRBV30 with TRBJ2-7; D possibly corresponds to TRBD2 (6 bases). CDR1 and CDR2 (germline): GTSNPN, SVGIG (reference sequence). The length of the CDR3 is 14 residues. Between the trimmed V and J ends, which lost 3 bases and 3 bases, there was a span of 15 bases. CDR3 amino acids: CAWRTPGEGYEQYF. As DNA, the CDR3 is TGTGCCTGGAGAACTCCGGGAGAGGGCTACGAGCAGTACTTC.

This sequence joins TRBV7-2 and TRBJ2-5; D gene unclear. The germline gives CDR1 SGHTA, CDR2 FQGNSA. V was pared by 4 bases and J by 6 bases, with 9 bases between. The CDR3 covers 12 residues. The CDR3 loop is CASSSGWQTQYF. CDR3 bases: TGTGCCAGCAGCTCCGGGTGGCAGACCCAGTACTTC.

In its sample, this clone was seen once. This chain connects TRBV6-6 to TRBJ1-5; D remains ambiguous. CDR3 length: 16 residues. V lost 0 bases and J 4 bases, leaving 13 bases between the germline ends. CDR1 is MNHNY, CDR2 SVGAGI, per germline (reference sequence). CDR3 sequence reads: CASSYSGQIRNQPQHF. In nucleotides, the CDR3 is TGTGCCAGCAGTTACTCAGGGCAGATACGGAATCAGCCCCAGCATTTT.

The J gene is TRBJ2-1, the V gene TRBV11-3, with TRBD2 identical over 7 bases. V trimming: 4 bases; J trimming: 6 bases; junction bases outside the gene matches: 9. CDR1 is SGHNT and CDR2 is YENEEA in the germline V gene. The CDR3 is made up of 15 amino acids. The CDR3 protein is CASSSEAGVVNEQFF. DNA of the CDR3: TGTGCCAGCAGCTCGGAGGCGGGAGTCGTCAATGAGCAGTTCTTC.

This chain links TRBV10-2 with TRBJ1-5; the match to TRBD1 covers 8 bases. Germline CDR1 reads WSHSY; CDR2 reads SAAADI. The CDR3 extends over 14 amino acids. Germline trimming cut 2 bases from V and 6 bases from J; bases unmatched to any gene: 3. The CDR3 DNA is TGCGCCAGCAGTGAGACAGGGGGGGGTCAGCCCCAGCATTTT. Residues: CASSETGGGQPQHF.

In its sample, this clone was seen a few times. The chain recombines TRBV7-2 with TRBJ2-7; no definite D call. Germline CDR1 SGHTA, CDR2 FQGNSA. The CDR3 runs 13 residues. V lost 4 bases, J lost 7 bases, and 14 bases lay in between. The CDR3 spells CASSWAQDWEQYF. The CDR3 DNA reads TGTGCCAGCAGCTGGGCGCAGGATTGGGAGCAGTACTTC. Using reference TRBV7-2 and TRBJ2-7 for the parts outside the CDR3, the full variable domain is GAGVSQSPSNKVTEKGKDVELRCDPISGHTALYWYRQSLGQGLEFLIYFQGNSAPDKSGLPSDRFSAERTGGSVSTLTIQRTQQEDSAVYLCASSWAQDWEQYFGPGTRLTVT.

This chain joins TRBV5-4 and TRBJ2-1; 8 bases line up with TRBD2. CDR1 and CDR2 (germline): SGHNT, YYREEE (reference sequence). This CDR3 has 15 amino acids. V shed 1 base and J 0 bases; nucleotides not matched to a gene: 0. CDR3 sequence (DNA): TGTGCCAGCAGCTTGAGCGGGAGCTCCTACAATGAGCAGTTCTTC. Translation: CASSLSGSSYNEQFF.

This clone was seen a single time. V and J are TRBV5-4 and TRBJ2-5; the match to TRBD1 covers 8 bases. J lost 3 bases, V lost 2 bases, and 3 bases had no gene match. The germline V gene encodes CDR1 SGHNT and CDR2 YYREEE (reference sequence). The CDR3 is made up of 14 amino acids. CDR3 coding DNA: TGTGCCAGCAGCTTTGCACAGGGGGAAGAGACCCAGTACTTC. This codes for CASSFAQGEETQYF.

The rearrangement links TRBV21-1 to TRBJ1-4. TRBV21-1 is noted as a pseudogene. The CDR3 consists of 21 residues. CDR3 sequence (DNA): TGTGCCAGCAGCCGGTTAGGAAACAACGGTAGGTGGGGTGGCGGAATGAAAAGACTGTTTTTT. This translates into CASSRLGNNGRWGGGMKRLFF.